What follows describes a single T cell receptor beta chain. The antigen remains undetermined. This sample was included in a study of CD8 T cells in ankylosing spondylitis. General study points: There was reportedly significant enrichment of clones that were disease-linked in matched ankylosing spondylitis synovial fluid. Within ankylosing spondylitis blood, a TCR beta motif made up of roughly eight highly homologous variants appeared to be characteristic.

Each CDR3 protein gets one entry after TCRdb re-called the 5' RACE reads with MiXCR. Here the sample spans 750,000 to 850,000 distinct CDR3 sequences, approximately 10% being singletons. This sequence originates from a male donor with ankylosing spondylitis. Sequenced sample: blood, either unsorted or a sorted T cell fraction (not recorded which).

The CDR3, as DNA: TGCGCCAGCAGCCAAGAGCGTGAGCAGTTCTTC. It yields the protein CASSQEREQFF. The rearrangement links TRBV4-3 to TRBJ2-1; D is ambiguous. The CDR3 sequence is 11 residues long. Germline V lookup: CDR1 LGHNA, CDR2 YSLEER. Deletions cut 0 bases from V and 9 bases from J, with 3 bases between.